These 20 T cell receptor beta chains share one sample of origin, sequenced in a study of cytomegalovirus exposure and HLA in healthy donors. Only in-frame clones appear in the TCRdb table, and some are missing; sequencing was by immunoSEQ multiplex PCR. The table records roughly 300,000 clones, 88% of them present only once. Specimen: PBMCs. The receptor source for this set is a woman under 30 in good health and CMV-seronegative.

This clone was observed a few times. The chain carries TRBV7-3 and TRBJ2-7, with 12 bases matching TRBD2. Germline values: CDR1 SGHTA, CDR2 FQGTGA. This CDR3 has 14 residues. The J segment lost 7 bases and the V segment lost 2 bases, leaving 3 bases of the junction unmatched. The CDR3 is CASSLASGRGEQYF. The CDR3, as DNA: TGTGCCAGCAGCTTAGCTAGCGGGAGGGGAGAGCAGTACTTC.

The sample holds one count of this clone. This chain links TRBV6-5 with TRBJ1-6, with 7 bases aligning to TRBD1. J was trimmed by 2 bases and V by 9 bases; bases with no gene match: 4. Germline CDR1 and CDR2: MNHEY and SVGAGI. There are 14 residues in the CDR3. CDR3 sequence (DNA): TGTGCCAGTAAGGGGGCCCCCTATAATTCACCCCTCCACTTT. Protein product: CASKGAPYNSPLHF.

The V call is TRBV10-1, the J call TRBJ2-1; TRBD1 matches at 7 bases. Germline lookup yields CDR1 WNHNN and CDR2 SYGVQD (reference sequence). Trimming removed 4 bases from V and 7 bases from J; junction bases left unmatched: 7. The CDR3 is made up of 14 amino acids. CDR3 protein: CASSVNRGRNEQFF. CDR3 bases: TGCGCCAGCAGTGTTAACAGGGGTAGGAATGAGCAGTTCTTC.

This chain connects TRBV10-3 to TRBJ2-6, with D possibly matching TRBD1 (6 bases). CDR1 is ENHRY, CDR2 SYGVKD, per germline. V was pared by 5 bases and J by 0 bases, with 8 bases between. The CDR3 is 15 residues long. CDR3 in DNA: TGTGCCATCAGTAGGACAGACTCTGGGGCCAACGTCCTGACTTTC. Its protein is CAISRTDSGANVLTF.

The rearrangement uses TRBV25-1 and TRBJ2-7; tentative D call: TRBD1 (6 bases). Germline CDR1 reads MGHDK; CDR2 reads SYGVNS. The CDR3 contains 13 residues. V lost 10 bases to trimming and J lost 3 bases, with 16 bases between them. In nucleotides, the CDR3 is TGTGCCACAGGGGCTCCAACGCACTACGAGCAGTACTTC. Translation gives CATGAPTHYEQYF.

This clone was seen only once. The rearrangement uses TRBV19 and TRBJ2-3; no clear D gene. The CDR3 loop spans 15 amino acids. Germline V gene lookup returns CDR1 LNHDA and CDR2 SQIVND (reference sequence). Between the trimmed V and J ends, which lost 5 bases and 0 bases, there was a span of 12 bases. The CDR3 region has the DNA TGTGCCAGTAGTGCTAGTGCCCCTAGCACAGATACGCAGTATTTT. This translates into CASSASAPSTDTQYF.

The chain employs TRBV5-4 and TRBJ2-1; D may be TRBD1 (6 bases). CDR3 length equals 12 residues. The V end lost 4 bases, the J end lost 5 bases, and 7 bases lay between the germline ends. The germline V gene encodes CDR1 SGHNT and CDR2 YYREEE (reference sequence). Here the CDR3 reads CASSGQHNEQFF. The CDR3 DNA reads as TGTGCCAGCAGCGGACAGCACAATGAGCAGTTCTTC.

The CDR3 sequence is CASSGRQGLHNSPLHF. The CDR3 nucleotides are TGTGCCAGCAGCGGGCGGCAGGGCCTTCATAATTCACCCCTCCACTTT. The genes are TRBV7-2 and TRBJ1-6; D might be TRBD1 (5 bases). Trimming stripped 5 bases from V and 5 bases from J, with 16 bases between. Germline V gene data show CDR1 as SGHTA and CDR2 as FQGNSA. This CDR3 has 16 residues.

The chain is built from TRBV29-1 and TRBJ2-2; 11 positions match TRBD1. This CDR3 has 15 residues. CDR1 and CDR2 from the germline V gene are SQVTM and ANQGSEA. Trimming cost V 6 bases and J 1 base; bases outside gene matches: 4. CDR3 in DNA: TGCAGCGTCAGGACAGGGGGCCTGAACACCGGGGAGCTGTTTTTT. This encodes CSVRTGGLNTGELFF.

The gene calls are TRBV28 and TRBJ2-1, with TRBD2 as a possible D gene (5 bases). Germline V gives CDR1 MDHEN, CDR2 SYDVKM. There are 14 residues in the CDR3. V lost 0 bases, J lost 7 bases, and 10 bases lay in between. The CDR3 DNA is TGTGCCAGCAGTTTATGGCTAACGGGGAATGAGCAGTTCTTC. This translates into CASSLWLTGNEQFF.

The chain employs TRBV27 and TRBJ2-1, with 13 bases that match TRBD2. From germline, CDR1 is MNHEY and CDR2 SMNVEV (reference sequence). With 7 bases clipped from V and 8 bases from J, the junction kept 5 bases outside the gene matches. The CDR3 extends over 14 amino acids. DNA for the CDR3: TGTGCCAGCACTACGACTAGCGGGAGGCATGAGCAGTTCTTC. It translates to CASTTTSGRHEQFF.

V usage is TRBV5-4 and J usage is TRBJ2-1, with 11 bases identical to TRBD2. Per the germline V gene, CDR1 is SGHNT and CDR2 is YYREEE (reference sequence). This CDR3 spans 14 amino acids. The ends lost 7 bases at V and 7 bases at J; junction bases unmatched: 7. CDR3: CASLAGGPPNEQFF. The CDR3 DNA sequence: TGTGCCAGCTTAGCGGGAGGGCCCCCAAATGAGCAGTTCTTC.

V is TRBV29-1 and J is TRBJ1-3; the D gene is possibly TRBD1 (6 bases). CDR1 is SQVTM and CDR2 is ANQGSEA in the germline V gene. The CDR3 has 13 residues. V was trimmed by 6 bases and J by 2 bases, leaving 11 bases between them. The DNA for the CDR3 is TGCAGCGTAAACCCAGGGGCTGGAAACACCATATATTTT. It yields the protein CSVNPGAGNTIYF.

V is TRBV4-3 and J is TRBJ2-7; D is perhaps TRBD1 (5 bases). The CDR3 spans 14 residues. V was clipped by 0 bases and J by 4 bases, with 10 bases between them. Germline V lookup: CDR1 LGHNA, CDR2 YSLEER. CDR3 residues: CASSQDSRAYEQYF. The CDR3 nucleotides read TGCGCCAGCAGCCAAGATAGCAGGGCTTACGAGCAGTACTTC.

The rearrangement links TRBV28 to TRBJ1-2; D is possibly TRBD1 (5 bases). CDR1 and CDR2 (germline): MDHEN, SYDVKM. The CDR3 totals 21 residues. Trimming left V 3 bases short and J 2 bases short, with 31 bases between. This chain's CDR3 is CASSFLGIVPGPGHSNYGYTF. CDR3 sequence (DNA): TGTGCCAGCAGTTTTCTGGGGATTGTACCCGGCCCAGGGCATTCGAACTATGGCTACACCTTC.

The V call is TRBV2, the J call TRBJ2-3, with TRBD1 matching 7 bases. The germline V gene encodes CDR1 SNHLY and CDR2 FYNNEI. The CDR3 consists of 15 residues. The V and J ends lost 6 bases and 1 base, in that order; junction bases with no gene match: 7. CDR3 sequence reads: CASSRPGTGTDTQYF. The DNA for the CDR3 is TGTGCCAGCAGCCGTCCCGGGACAGGCACAGATACGCAGTATTTT.

This chain uses TRBV6-1 with TRBJ2-1; D might be TRBD2 (6 bases). This CDR3 spans 16 amino acids. Germline assignment: CDR1 MNHNS and CDR2 SASEGT. V lost 2 bases and J 3 bases, leaving 14 bases between the germline ends. CDR3 coding DNA: TGTGCCAGCAGTGAAACTCTACTAGCAAACTACAATGAGCAGTTCTTC. This gives the protein CASSETLLANYNEQFF.

This clone appeared once. The chain recombines TRBV14 with TRBJ1-2; D is unclear. The CDR3 runs 13 residues. Germline V gene lookup returns CDR1 SGHDN and CDR2 FVKESK. Trimming cost V 1 base and J 5 bases, with 8 bases left between them. The CDR3 is CASSQGGAYGYTF. The CDR3 nucleotides are TGTGCCAGCAGCCAAGGGGGAGCTTATGGCTACACCTTC.

In this sample, this clone turned up once. This chain joins TRBV5-1 and TRBJ1-2, with no clear D. The CDR3 totals 12 residues. Germline CDR1 is SGHRS and CDR2 is YFSETQ. V gave up 4 bases and J gave up 5 bases, with 9 bases separating them. CDR3 DNA: TGCGCCAGCAGCGACGGGAGATATGGCTACACCTTC. It yields the protein CASSDGRYGYTF.

Turning to this clone: The junction and the germline gene differ at one end; a read error may be behind it. The V gene is TRBV11-1, the J gene TRBJ2-3; 7 positions match TRBD2. The CDR3 runs to 15 residues. Germline loops: CDR1 SGHAT, CDR2 FQDESV (reference sequence). This chain's CDR3 is CASSWGGGSTDTQYF. The CDR3 DNA is TGTGCCAGCAGCTGGGGAGGCGGGAGCACTGATACGCAGTATTTT.